This is a list of T cell receptor beta chains from one sample in a study of blood T cells in healthy people across ages. TCRdb redid the calling of the 5' RACE reads with MiXCR, one entry per CDR3 protein. This sample has about 780,000 distinct CDR3 sequences, with around half found just once. The sequenced sample was blood. The receptors shown here come from an older man in good health. The CDR3 runs from the conserved cysteine through the conserved F or W. A D gene is named only where the DNA matches it firmly. Some rows have no size entry. The others give once, few or many, or a class for an expanded clone.

V	J	size	D	DNA	CDR3
TRBV7-2	TRBJ2-2	NA	TRBD2	TGTGCCAGCAGCTTAGTTAGCGGGGCGAACACCGGGGAGCTGTTTTTT	CASSLVSGANTGELFF
TRBV7-3	TRBJ2-1	once	TRBD2	TGTGCCAGCAGCCTCTCGGGAGGGAGTGGGAGTGAGCAGTTCTTC	CASSLSGGSGSEQFF
TRBV6-1	TRBJ1-5	once	NA	TGTGCCAGCAACGAAGACGCAGGTTTTAGCAATCAGCCCCAGCATTTT	CASNEDAGFSNQPQHF
TRBV4-1	TRBJ1-5	NA	TRBD1	TGCGCCAGCAGCCAAGTGACAGGGGCGCATCAGCCCCAGCATTTT	CASSQVTGAHQPQHF
TRBV5-1	TRBJ2-7	NA	TRBD2	TGCGCCAGCAGCTCCGATGGGGCTAGCGGGACTGTGCAGTACTTC	CASSSDGASGTVQYF
TRBV27	TRBJ2-1	few	TRBD2	TGTGCCGGTTCTAGCGGAGATTCCTACAATGAGCAGTTCTTC	CAGSSGDSYNEQFF
TRBV25-1	TRBJ2-5	NA	NA	TGTGCCAGCAGTGAATTCAGGGGCCAGGAGACCCAGTACTTC	CASSEFRGQETQYF
TRBV9	TRBJ2-1	NA	TRBD2	TGTGCCAGCAGCGTAGAGGCTAGCGGGGACAATGAAGGGGAGCAGTTCTTC	CASSVEASGDNEGEQFF
TRBV5-1	TRBJ2-7	NA	NA	TGCGCCAGCAGCTTGGGGTGGCCCAACTCCTACGAGCAGTACTTC	CASSLGWPNSYEQYF
TRBV27	TRBJ2-7	few	TRBD2	TGTGCCAGCAGCCTGAAACGAGCGGGAGAGTACGAGCAGTACTTC	CASSLKRAGEYEQYF
TRBV20-1	TRBJ2-5	NA	TRBD2	TGCAGTGCTAGAGTTAGCGGGAAAGTCTACAATGAGCAGTACTTC	CSARVSGKVYNEQYF
TRBV7-8	TRBJ2-7	NA	NA	TGTGCCAGCAGCCAAAGCCCTGTTTCCTACGAGCAGTACTTC	CASSQSPVSYEQYF
TRBV24-1	TRBJ2-4	NA	NA	TGTGCCACCAGTGACTCTGCTCGGGAGCAGTACTTC	CATSDSAREQYF
TRBV10-2	TRBJ2-7	many	NA	TGCGCCAGCAGTGAGGGGAACGAGCAGTACTTC	CASSEGNEQYF
TRBV7-2	TRBJ1-6	NA	NA	TGTGCCAGCAGCTTACCTGGTTCACCCCTCCACTTT	CASSLPGSPLHF
TRBV7-9	TRBJ2-7	NA	NA	TGTGCCAGCAGCCCCACCTCTAGGGGCGAGCAGTACTTC	CASSPTSRGEQYF
TRBV2	TRBJ2-3	NA	TRBD2	TGTGCCAGCAGTGCGACTAGCGGGAGGGGGGCAGATACGCAGTATTTT	CASSATSGRGADTQYF
TRBV12-3/TRBV12-4	TRBJ2-3	NA	NA	TGTGCCAGCAGTTTGGGGGTGGGCACAGATATGCAGTATTTT	CASSLGVGTDMQYF
TRBV28	TRBJ2-7	NA	NA	TGTGCCAGCAGTTTACCCGGACCCTCGATGGGATGGTCCTACAATGAGCAGTACTTC	CASSLPGPSMGWSYNEQYF
TRBV12-3/TRBV12-4	TRBJ2-3	NA	TRBD1	TGTGCCAGCACCCCAGGGACAGGGGTTCCAGATACGCAGTATTTT	CASTPGTGVPDTQYF
TRBV6-5	TRBJ2-5	NA	NA	TGTGCCAGCAGTAACCCTCCCATTGCAGGAGAAGAGACCCAGTACTTC	CASSNPPIAGEETQYF
TRBV6-1	TRBJ2-3	many	TRBD1	TGTGCCAGCAGTGAGGAAACAGGGGGTTCAGATACGCAGTATTTT	CASSEETGGSDTQYF
TRBV7-9	TRBJ2-3	NA	TRBD2	TGTGCCAGCAGATCGGGACTAGCGGCAGATACGCAGTATTTT	CASRSGLAADTQYF
TRBV7-2	TRBJ2-7	few	NA	TGTGCCAGCAGCGTTGTGCTGGACTATTCGTACGAGCAGTACTTC	CASSVVLDYSYEQYF
TRBV7-2	TRBJ1-3	NA	NA	TGTGCCAGCAGCTTACACACTTCGTCCTCTGGAAACACCATATATTTT	CASSLHTSSSGNTIYF
TRBV3-1	TRBJ2-1	NA	NA	TGTGCCAGCAGCCTAAGGGCAGCTTCCTACGAGCAGTTCTTC	CASSLRAASYEQFF
TRBV24-1	TRBJ2-3	many	NA	TGTGCCACCAGCTTCGGTAGCACAGATACGCAGTATTTT	CATSFGSTDTQYF
TRBV2	TRBJ2-3	once	TRBD1	TGTGCCAGCAGTGAGAACAGGGGGTCAGCAGATACGCAGTATTTT	CASSENRGSADTQYF
TRBV20-1	TRBJ2-1	NA	NA	TGCAGTGCTAGAGATACGTTAGCGGCTAATGAGCAGTTCTTC	CSARDTLAANEQFF
TRBV14	TRBJ2-4	NA	NA	TGTGCCAGCAGCCAAGGGGTTCTCCTAGCCAAAAACATTCAGTACTTC	CASSQGVLLAKNIQYF
TRBV27	TRBJ2-1	NA	NA	TGTGCCAGCAGTCCCCGGGACCGTCAAAGCTCCTACAATGAGCAGTTCTTC	CASSPRDRQSSYNEQFF
TRBV30	TRBJ1-2	NA	TRBD1	TGTGCCTGGAGCGCCGGTTACAGGGGCAGCTATGGCTACACCTTC	CAWSAGYRGSYGYTF
TRBV4-2	TRBJ2-7	many	NA	TGTGCCAGCAGCCAAGCTGCGGCGGCAGGGACCCACGAGCAGTACTTC	CASSQAAAAGTHEQYF
TRBV20-1	TRBJ2-5	NA	NA	TGCAGTGCTAGAGTCCCCGACCGTCCCTACAATGAGCAGTACTTC	CSARVPDRPYNEQYF
TRBV9	TRBJ2-1	many	TRBD1	TGTGCCAGCAGCGTCCGGGACAGGGGGAACAATGAGCAGTTCTTC	CASSVRDRGNNEQFF
TRBV6-1	TRBJ1-2	few	NA	TGTGCCAGCAGTGAAGCCGGGACGGTTAATGGCTACACCTTC	CASSEAGTVNGYTF
TRBV4-3	TRBJ1-4	once	NA	TGCGCCAGCAGCCAAGATCGACAGTTTAATGAAAAACTGTTTTTT	CASSQDRQFNEKLFF